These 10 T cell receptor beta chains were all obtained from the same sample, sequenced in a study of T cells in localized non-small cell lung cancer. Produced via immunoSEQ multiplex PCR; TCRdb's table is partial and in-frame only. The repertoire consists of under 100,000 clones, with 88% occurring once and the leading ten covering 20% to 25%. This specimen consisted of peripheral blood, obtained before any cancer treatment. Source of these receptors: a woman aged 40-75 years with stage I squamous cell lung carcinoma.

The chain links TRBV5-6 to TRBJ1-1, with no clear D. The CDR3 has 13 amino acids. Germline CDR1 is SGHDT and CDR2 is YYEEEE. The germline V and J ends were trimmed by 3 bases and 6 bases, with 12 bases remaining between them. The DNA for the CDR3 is TGTGCCAGCAGCTCCCGACATGGAGCTGAAGCTTTCTTT. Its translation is CASSSRHGAEAFF.

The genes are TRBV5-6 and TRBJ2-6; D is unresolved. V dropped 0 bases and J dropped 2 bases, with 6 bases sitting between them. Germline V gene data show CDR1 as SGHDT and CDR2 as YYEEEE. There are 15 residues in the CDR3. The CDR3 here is CASSLELTGANVLTF. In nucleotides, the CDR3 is TGTGCCAGCAGCTTGGAGCTGACTGGGGCCAACGTCCTGACTTTC.

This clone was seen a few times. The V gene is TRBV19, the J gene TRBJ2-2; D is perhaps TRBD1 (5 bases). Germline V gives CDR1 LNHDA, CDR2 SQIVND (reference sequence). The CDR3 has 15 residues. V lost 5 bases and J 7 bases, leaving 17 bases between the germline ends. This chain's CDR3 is CASSPRVGAGGELFF. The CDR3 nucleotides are TGTGCCAGTAGTCCCAGGGTTGGAGCTGGCGGGGAGCTGTTTTTT. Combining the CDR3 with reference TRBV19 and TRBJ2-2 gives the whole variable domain DGGITQSPKYLFRKEGQNVTLSCEQNLNHDAMYWYRQDPGQGLRLIYYSQIVNDFQKGDIAEGYSVSREKKESFPLTVTSAQKNPTAFYLCASSPRVGAGGELFFGEGSRLTVL.

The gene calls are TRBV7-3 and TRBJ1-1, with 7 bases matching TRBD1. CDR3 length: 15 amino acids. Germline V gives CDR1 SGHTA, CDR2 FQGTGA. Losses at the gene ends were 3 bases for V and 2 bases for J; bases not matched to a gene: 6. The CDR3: CASSLTGTANTEAFF. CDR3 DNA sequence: TGTGCCAGCAGCTTGACCGGGACAGCTAACACTGAAGCTTTCTTT.

This CDR3 is CASSEGTSQETQYF. In DNA form, the CDR3 reads TGTGCCAGCAGTGAAGGGACTAGTCAAGAGACCCAGTACTTC. The chain combines TRBV6-1 with TRBJ2-5; TRBD2 agrees at 7 bases. V lost 1 base, J lost 2 bases, and 1 base stayed unmatched. Germline loops: CDR1 MNHNS, CDR2 SASEGT. The CDR3 totals 14 residues.

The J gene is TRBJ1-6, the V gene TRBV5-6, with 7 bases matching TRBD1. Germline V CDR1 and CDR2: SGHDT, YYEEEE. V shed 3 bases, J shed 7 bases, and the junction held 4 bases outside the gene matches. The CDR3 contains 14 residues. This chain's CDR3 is CASSYRGGNSPLHF. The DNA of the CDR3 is TGTGCCAGCAGCTACAGGGGAGGCAATTCACCCCTCCACTTT.

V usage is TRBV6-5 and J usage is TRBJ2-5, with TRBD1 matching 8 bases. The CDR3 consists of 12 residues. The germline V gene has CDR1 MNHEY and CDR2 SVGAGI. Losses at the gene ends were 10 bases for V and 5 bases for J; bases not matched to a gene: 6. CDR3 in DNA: TGTGCCACCGGGACAGGTGGGGAGACCCAGTACTTC. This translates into CATGTGGETQYF.

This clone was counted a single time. CDR3 sequence reads: CASSEWTNTGELFF. The CDR3 DNA reads TGTGCCAGCAGTGAATGGACGAACACCGGGGAGCTGTTTTTT. The chain combines TRBV6-1 with TRBJ2-2; unclear D gene. Trimming took 2 bases from V and 0 from J, leaving 4 bases between them. Germline lookup yields CDR1 MNHNS and CDR2 SASEGT. The CDR3 is 14 amino acids.

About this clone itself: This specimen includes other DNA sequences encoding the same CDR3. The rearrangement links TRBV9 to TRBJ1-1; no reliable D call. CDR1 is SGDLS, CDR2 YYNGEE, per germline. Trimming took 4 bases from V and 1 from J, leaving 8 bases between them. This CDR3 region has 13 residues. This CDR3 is CASSSRSNTEAFF. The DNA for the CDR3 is TGTGCCAGCAGCTCTCGATCGAACACTGAAGCTTTCTTT.

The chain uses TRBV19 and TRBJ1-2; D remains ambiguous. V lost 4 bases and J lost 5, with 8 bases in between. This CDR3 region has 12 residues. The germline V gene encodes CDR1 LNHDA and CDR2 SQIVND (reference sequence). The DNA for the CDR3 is TGTGCCAGTAGTAGGCCGGGTTATGGCTACACCTTC. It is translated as CASSRPGYGYTF.